The following is a T cell receptor beta chain sequence with its context. These data come from a study of OX40 agonist ivuxolimab in advanced cancers. From germline, CDR1 is KGHSY and CDR2 FQNENV. The trim removed 4 bases at V and 8 bases at J, leaving 12 bases unmatched. This CDR3 is 15 amino acids long. Libraries were prepared by immunoSEQ multiplex PCR; TCRdb keeps only in-frame clonotypes and omits some of them. The sample shows 66,000 or so clones, about nine tenths of them seen only once. This sequence originates from an adult with an advanced solid tumor such as melanoma, head and neck, liver or kidney cancer. The source material was CD4+ or CD8+ T cells sorted from blood, sampled in a trial of the OX40 agonist ivuxolimab. This chain links TRBV16 with TRBJ1-2; TRBD1 matches 8 bases. The CDR3 bases are TGTGCCAGCAGCCCGGCGGGACAGGATTTACGGGGCTACACCTTC. Protein product: CASSPAGQDLRGYTF.